This T cell receptor beta chain originates from a study of blood T cell repertoires in COVID-19 (dated by TCRdb to the early 2020s). Regarding the research as a whole: Samples from collaborators originated in the United States, Italy and Spain and spanned both the acute and convalescent phases of COVID-19. The dataset comprised deeply sampled blood TCRbeta repertoires from subjects exposed to, actively infected with, or recovered from COVID-19. Sample metadata almost always included a de-identified subject ID, COVID-19 status, age in years and sex. The prospective study material was composed of cDNA or gDNA derived from T cells, B-cell-depleted T cells, or PBMCs. The samples were drawn from the first 160 participants of the ongoing ImmuneRACE study and from some 1,300 subjects provided by 6 global collaborators. Where available, HLA class I and class II types were obtained from metadata supplied by the sample provider rather than from assay-based typing. The repertoires were made available in a free public database intended to serve as a resource for research on the immune response to SARS-CoV-2.

TCRbeta CDR3 regions were amplified from genomic DNA by means of the immunoSEQ Assay, a bias-controlled multiplex PCR. As for the authors' bioinformatics: Nucleated cell counts per sample were estimated from amplification of reference gene primers within the assay. To quantify the absolute abundance of each unique TCRbeta CDR3 rearrangement, sequence reads were collapsed and filtered. For each sample, productive Simpson clonality was calculated as the square root of Simpson's diversity index over productive rearrangements. TCRdb holds this immuneACCESS table with in-frame rearrangements only. Some clones are missing; in checked studies, unresolved V genes explain under half, and the rest has no known cause. V and J calls plus clone size are reproduced from that table; the DNA served to infer D and trimming. The sample contains about 320,000 clones, approximately 85% of them found a single time. The ten largest clones capture 6% to 9% of the sample.

Whole blood was collected in K2EDTA tubes by collaborating institutions according to the institutions' own protocols. For TCRbeta analysis, collaborators shipped samples as frozen whole blood, isolated PBMCs, or DNA extracted from either of those sample types. Overall study results and their limits: Clinical and demographic metadata were provided uncurated, with the amount varying by source and participant.

Comment on this clone: What antigen it recognizes has not been identified. No quality values exist for individual bases; no much larger clone is one base distant.

The germline V gene (reference sequence) provides CDR1 LNHDA and CDR2 SQIVND. The CDR3 covers 13 residues, taking in both the cysteine and the phenylalanine. Only CDR3 DNA remains: 39 bases, in frame from the first base. V ends up 3 bases short and J 7 bases short, with an unmatched junction base count of 2. The sequence joins TRBV19 to TRBJ2-2; 7 central nucleotides agree with TRBD2. This receptor was identified in a human donor in a cohort sampled during active COVID-19. Sequencing used peripheral blood. The CDR3 corresponds to CASSIAGVGELFF. The DNA is as follows: TGTGCCAGTAGTATTGCGGGGGTCGGGGAGCTGTTTTTT.